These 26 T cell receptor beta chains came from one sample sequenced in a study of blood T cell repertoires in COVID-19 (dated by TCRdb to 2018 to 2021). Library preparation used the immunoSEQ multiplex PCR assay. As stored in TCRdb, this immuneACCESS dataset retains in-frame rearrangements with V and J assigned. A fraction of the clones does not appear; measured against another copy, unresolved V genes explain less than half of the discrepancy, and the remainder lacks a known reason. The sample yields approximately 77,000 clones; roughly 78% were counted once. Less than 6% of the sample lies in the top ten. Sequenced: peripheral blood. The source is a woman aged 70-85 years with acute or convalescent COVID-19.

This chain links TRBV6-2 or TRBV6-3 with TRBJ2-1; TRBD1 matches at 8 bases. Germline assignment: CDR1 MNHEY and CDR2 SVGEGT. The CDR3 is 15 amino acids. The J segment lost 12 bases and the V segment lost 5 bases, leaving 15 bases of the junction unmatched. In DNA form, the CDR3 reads TGTGCCAGCAGTGCGCCAGGGGGCATTACAATGTGGCAGTTCTTC. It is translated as CASSAPGGITMWQFF.

The CDR3: CASSPQGGGAWETQYF. The CDR3 region has the DNA TGTGCCAGCAGTCCCCAGGGCGGGGGGGCCTGGGAGACCCAGTACTTC. The chain employs TRBV6-2 or TRBV6-3 and TRBJ2-5; TRBD2 aligns across 9 bases. CDR3 length: 16 amino acids. Looked up from germline, CDR1 is MNHEY and CDR2 is SVGEGT. V lost 5 bases and J lost 5; bases outside the gene matches: 12.

CDR3 bases: TGTGCCAGCGTCGGGAGCCAAGAGACCCAGTACTTC. Translating gives CASVGSQETQYF. The genes are TRBV2 and TRBJ2-5; a possible D gene is TRBD2 (6 bases). V lost 8 bases to trimming and J lost 1 base, with 8 bases between them. Germline lookup yields CDR1 SNHLY and CDR2 FYNNEI. This CDR3 comprises 12 residues.

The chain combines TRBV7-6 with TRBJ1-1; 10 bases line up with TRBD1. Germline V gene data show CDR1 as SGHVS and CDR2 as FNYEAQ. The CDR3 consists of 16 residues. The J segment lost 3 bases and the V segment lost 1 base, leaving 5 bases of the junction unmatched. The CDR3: CASSLETGGRDTEAFF. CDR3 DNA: TGTGCCAGCAGCTTAGAGACAGGGGGCAGGGACACTGAAGCTTTCTTT. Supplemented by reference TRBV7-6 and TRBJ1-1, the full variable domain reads GAGVSQSPRYKVTKRGQDVALRCDPISGHVSLYWYRQALGQGPEFLTYFNYEAQQDKSGLPNDRFSAERPEGSISTLTIQRTEQRDSAMYRCASSLETGGRDTEAFFGQGTRLTVV.

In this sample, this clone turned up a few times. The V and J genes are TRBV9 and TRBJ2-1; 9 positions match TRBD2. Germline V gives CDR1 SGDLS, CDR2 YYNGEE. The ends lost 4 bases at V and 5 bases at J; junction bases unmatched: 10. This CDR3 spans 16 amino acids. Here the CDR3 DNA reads TGTGCCAGCAGCCCCCGTGGGGCTAGCGGGGACAATGAGCAGTTCTTC. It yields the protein CASSPRGASGDNEQFF.

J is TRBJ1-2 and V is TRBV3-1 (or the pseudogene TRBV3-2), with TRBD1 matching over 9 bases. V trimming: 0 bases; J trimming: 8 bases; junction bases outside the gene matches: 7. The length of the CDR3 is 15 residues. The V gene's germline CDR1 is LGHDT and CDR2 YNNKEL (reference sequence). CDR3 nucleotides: TGTGCCAGCAGCCAAGAGCCTCGGACAGGGGTGGGCTACACCTTC. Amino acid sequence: CASSQEPRTGVGYTF.

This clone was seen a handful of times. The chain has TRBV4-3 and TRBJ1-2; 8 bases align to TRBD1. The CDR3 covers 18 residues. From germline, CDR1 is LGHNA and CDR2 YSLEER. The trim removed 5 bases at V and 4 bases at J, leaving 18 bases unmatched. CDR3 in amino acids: CASSVNLVAGGAGYGYTF. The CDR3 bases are TGCGCCAGCAGCGTGAACTTGGTAGCAGGGGGCGCCGGCTATGGCTACACCTTC.

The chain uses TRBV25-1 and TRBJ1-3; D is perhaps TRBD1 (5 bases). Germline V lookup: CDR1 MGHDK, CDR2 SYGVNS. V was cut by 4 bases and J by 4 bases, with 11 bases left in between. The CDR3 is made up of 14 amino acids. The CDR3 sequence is CASSGQYRGNTIYF. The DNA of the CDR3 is TGTGCCAGCAGTGGACAGTATCGCGGAAACACCATATATTTT.

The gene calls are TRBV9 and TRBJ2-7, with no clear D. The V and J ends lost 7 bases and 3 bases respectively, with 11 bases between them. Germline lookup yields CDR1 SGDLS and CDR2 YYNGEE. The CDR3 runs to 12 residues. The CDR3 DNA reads TGTGCCAGCCCCCTGTCCAGCTACGAGCAGTACTTC. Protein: CASPLSSYEQYF.

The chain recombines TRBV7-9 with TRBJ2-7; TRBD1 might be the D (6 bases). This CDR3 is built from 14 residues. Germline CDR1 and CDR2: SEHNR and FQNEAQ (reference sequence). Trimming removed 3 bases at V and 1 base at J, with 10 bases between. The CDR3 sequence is CASSLRDKSYEQYF. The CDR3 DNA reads TGTGCCAGCAGCTTGAGGGACAAATCCTACGAGCAGTACTTC.

DNA of the CDR3: TGTGCCAGCTCACAGATACAGGGTACAGGGGGGAATCAGCCCCAGCATTTT. Amino acids: CASSQIQGTGGNQPQHF. The rearrangement links TRBV18 to TRBJ1-5; 8 bases are a match to TRBD1. This CDR3 region has 17 residues. The ends lost 4 bases at V and 4 bases at J; junction bases unmatched: 12. Germline V lookup: CDR1 KGHSH, CDR2 LQKENI.

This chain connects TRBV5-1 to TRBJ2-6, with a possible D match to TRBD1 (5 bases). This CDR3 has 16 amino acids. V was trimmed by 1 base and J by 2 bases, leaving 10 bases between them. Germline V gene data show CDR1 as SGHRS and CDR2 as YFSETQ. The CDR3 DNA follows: TGCGCCAGCAGCTTGAGGGGCGTAGCTGGGGCCAACGTCCTGACTTTC. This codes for CASSLRGVAGANVLTF.

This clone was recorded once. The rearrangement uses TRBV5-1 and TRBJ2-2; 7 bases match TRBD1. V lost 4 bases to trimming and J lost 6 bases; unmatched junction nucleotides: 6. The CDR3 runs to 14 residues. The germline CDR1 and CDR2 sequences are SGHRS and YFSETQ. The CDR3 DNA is TGCGCCAGCAGCACCCGGACAGGTCCCGGGGAGCTGTTTTTT. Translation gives CASSTRTGPGELFF.

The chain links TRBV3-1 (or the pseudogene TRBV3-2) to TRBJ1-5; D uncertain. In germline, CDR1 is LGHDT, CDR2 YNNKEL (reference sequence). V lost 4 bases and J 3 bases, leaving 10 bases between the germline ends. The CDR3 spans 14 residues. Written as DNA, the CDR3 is TGTGCCAGCAGCCCGCACGGACTCAATCAGCCCCAGCATTTT. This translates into CASSPHGLNQPQHF.

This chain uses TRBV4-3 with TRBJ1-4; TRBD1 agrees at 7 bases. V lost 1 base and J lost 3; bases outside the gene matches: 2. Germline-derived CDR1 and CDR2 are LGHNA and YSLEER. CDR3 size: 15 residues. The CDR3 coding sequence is TGCGCCAGCAGCCAAGCGACAGGGTCTAATGAAAAACTGTTTTTT. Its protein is CASSQATGSNEKLFF.

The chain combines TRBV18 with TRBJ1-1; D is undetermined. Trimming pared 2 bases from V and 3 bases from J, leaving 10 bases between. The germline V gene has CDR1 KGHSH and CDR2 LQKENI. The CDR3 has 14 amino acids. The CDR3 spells CASSPTTDYTEAFF. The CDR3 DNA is TGTGCCAGCTCACCAACCACAGATTACACTGAAGCTTTCTTT. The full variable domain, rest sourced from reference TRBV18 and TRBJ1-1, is NAGVMQNPRHLVRRRGQEARLRCSPMKGHSHVYWYRQLPEEGLKFMVYLQKENIIDESGMPKERFSAEFPKEGPSILRIQQVVRGDSAAYFCASSPTTDYTEAFFGQGTRLTVV.

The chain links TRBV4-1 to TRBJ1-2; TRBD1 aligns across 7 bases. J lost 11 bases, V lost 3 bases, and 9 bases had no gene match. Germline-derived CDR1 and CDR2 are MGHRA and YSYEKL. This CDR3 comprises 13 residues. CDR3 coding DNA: TGCGCCAGCAGCCATGTCGGGACAGACAAATACACCTTC. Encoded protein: CASSHVGTDKYTF.

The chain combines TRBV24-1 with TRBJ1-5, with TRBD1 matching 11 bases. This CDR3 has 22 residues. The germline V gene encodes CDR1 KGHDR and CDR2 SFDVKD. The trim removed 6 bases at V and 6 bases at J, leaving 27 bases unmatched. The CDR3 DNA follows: TGTGCCACCAGTAAAACAGTAGCCAACGGACAGGGGGCCTCAGATTGGGGTCAGCCCCAGCATTTT. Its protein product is CATSKTVANGQGASDWGQPQHF.

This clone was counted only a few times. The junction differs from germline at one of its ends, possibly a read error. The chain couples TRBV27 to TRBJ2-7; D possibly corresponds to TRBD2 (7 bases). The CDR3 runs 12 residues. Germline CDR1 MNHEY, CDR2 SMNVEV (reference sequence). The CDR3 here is CASSGAVGGPVF. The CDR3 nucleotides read TGTGCCAGCAGTGGCGCGGTCGGGGGGCCTGTGTTC.

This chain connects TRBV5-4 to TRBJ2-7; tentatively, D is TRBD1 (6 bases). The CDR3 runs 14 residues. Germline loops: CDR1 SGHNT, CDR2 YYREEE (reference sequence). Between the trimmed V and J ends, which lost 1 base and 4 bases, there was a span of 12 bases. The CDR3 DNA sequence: TGTGCCAGCAGCTTGTTAGGGGGTGATTACGAGCAGTACTTC. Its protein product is CASSLLGGDYEQYF. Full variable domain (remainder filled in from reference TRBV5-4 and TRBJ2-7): ETGVTQSPTHLIKTRGQQVTLRCSSQSGHNTVSWYQQALGQGPQFIFQYYREEENGRGNFPPRFSGLQFPNYSSELNVNALELDDSALYLCASSLLGGDYEQYFGPGTRLTVT.

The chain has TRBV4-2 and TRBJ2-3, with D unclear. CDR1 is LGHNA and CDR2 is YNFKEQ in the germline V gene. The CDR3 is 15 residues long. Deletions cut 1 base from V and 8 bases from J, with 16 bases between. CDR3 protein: CASSQALDHFGTQYF. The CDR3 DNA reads TGTGCCAGCAGCCAAGCCCTAGACCACTTCGGTACGCAGTATTTT.

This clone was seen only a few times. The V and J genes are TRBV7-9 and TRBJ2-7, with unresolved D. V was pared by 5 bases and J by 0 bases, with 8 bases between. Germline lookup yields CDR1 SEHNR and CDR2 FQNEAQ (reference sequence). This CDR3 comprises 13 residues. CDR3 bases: TGTGCCAGCAGCCCAGGAATCTCCTACGAGCAGTACTTC. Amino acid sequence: CASSPGISYEQYF.

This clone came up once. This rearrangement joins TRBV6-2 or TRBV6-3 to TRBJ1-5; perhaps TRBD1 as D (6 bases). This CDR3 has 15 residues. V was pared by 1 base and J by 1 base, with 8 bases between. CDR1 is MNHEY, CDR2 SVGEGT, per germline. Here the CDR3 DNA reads TGTGCCAGCAGTTACTTCGGACAGAGCAATCAGCCCCAGCATTTT. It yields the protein CASSYFGQSNQPQHF.

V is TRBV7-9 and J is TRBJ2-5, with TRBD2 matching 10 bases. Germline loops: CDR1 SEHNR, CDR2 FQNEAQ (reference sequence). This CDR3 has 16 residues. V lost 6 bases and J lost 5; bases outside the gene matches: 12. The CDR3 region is CASSFNRAGGLETQYF. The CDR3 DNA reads TGTGCCAGCAGTTTTAACCGAGCGGGGGGGCTGGAGACCCAGTACTTC.

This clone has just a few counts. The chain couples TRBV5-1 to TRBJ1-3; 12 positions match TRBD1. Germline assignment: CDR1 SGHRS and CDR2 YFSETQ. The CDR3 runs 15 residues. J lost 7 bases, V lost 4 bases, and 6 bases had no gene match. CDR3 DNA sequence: TGCGCCAGCAGCCCGGGACAGGGGGCGAGGAACACCATATATTTT. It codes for CASSPGQGARNTIYF.

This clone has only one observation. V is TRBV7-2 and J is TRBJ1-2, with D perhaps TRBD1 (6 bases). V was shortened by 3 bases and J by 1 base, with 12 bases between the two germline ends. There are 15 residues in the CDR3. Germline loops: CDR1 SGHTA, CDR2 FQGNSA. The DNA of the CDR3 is TGTGCCAGCAGCTTGGAACAGGGAGTTAACTATGGCTACACCTTC. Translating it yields CASSLEQGVNYGYTF.